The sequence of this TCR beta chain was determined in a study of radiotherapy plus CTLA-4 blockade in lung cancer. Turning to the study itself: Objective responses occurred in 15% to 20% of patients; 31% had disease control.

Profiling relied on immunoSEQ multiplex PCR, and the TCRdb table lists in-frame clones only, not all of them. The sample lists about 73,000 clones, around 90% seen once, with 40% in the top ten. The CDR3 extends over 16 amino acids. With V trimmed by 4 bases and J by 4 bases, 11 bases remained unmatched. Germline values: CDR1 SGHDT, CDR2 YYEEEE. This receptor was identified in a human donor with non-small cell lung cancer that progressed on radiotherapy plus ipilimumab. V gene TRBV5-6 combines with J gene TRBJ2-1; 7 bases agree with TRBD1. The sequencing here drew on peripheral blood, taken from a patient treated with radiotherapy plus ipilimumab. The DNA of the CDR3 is TGTGCCAGCAGCCCCAAGGGACAGATTAAGTACAATGAGCAGTTCTTC. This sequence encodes CASSPKGQIKYNEQFF.